Sequencing of this TCR beta chain was carried out in a study of beta chain features in type 1 diabetes. Overall study: Healthy donors resembled patients in age, gender and cell yields. Study-level points and caveats: Sampled from patients, naive, central memory and Treg TCRB repertoires appeared more similar than those sampled from healthy donors.

This clone was observed a few times. What it recognizes is unknown. The CDR3 spans 15 residues. Germline CDR1 and CDR2: LGHNA and YNFKEQ. V lost 4 bases to trimming and J lost 2 bases, with 15 bases between them. TCRB transcripts that were expressed got sequenced, as all of the isolated RNA had been reverse transcribed. Assay: immunoSEQ multiplex PCR; the TCRdb copy retains only in-frame clones and omits some. The sample has 850,000 to 900,000 clones, roughly 16% seen once. Blood was drawn once from each donor into heparinised tubes. The draws averaged about 110 mL. This clonotype originated in a woman younger than 30 in good health. Sequenced sample: naive CD4+ T cells from blood. This chain joins TRBV4-2 and TRBJ2-7; weak D call: TRBD1 (6 bases). The CDR3 DNA reads TGTGCCAGCAGCCGAAACTACCAGGGGACCTACGAGCAGTACTTC. Amino acids: CASSRNYQGTYEQYF.